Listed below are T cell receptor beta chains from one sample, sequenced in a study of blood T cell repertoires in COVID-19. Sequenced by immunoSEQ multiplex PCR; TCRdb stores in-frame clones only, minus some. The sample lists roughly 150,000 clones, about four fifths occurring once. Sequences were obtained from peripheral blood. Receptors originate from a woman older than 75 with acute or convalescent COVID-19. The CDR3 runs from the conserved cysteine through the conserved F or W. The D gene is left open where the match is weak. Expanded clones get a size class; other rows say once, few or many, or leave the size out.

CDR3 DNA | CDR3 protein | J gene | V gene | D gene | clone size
TGTGCCAGTAGTATTCTACGCGGAAGCAATCAGCCCCAGCATTTT | CASSILRGSNQPQHF | TRBJ1-5 | TRBV19 | NA | few
TGTGCCAGCAGTTACAGGGGGTTTGGTGAAGCTTTCTTT | CASSYRGFGEAFF | TRBJ1-1 | TRBV6-2/TRBV6-3 | NA | NA
TGTGCCGTCAGGGCAGACCTCAATCAGCCCCAGCATTTT | CAVRADLNQPQHF | TRBJ1-5 | TRBV28 | NA | NA
TGTGCCAGCAGTTACTCGACAGGGGGCGGTCAGCCCCAGCATTTT | CASSYSTGGGQPQHF | TRBJ1-5 | TRBV6-5 | TRBD1 | NA
TGTGCCAGCAGCTTAGAGGCAGGGGGAACCTACGAGCAGTACTTC | CASSLEAGGTYEQYF | TRBJ2-7 | TRBV11-2 | TRBD1 | NA
TGTGCCAGCAGTGAATTCGGACAGGGACAAGAGACCCAGTACTTC | CASSEFGQGQETQYF | TRBJ2-5 | TRBV2 | TRBD1 | many
TGTGCCAGCTCACCACCACCGGGACAGGGGTACAATGAGCAGTTCTTC | CASSPPPGQGYNEQFF | TRBJ2-1 | TRBV18 | TRBD1 | NA
TGTGCCAGCAGCTTAGGACAGGGGGAAGCTGAAGCTTTCTTT | CASSLGQGEAEAFF | TRBJ1-1 | TRBV7-9 | TRBD1 | NA
TGTGCCAGCAGTTACTGGGGGAGGGCCGGGAGTGAGCAGTTCTTC | CASSYWGRAGSEQFF | TRBJ2-1 | TRBV6-5 | TRBD2 | NA
TGTGCCAGCACTACTACACAGAACACTGAAGCTTTCTTT | CASTTTQNTEAFF | TRBJ1-1 | TRBV6-5 | NA | NA
TGTGCCACCAGTGACTCGTCCGGGACTAGCGGGAGACACTCCTACAATGAGCAGTTCTTC | CATSDSSGTSGRHSYNEQFF | TRBJ2-1 | TRBV24-1 | TRBD2 | NA
TGTGCCAGCAGCAAAAGGGGGGACAGGGTCTTTGATGGCTACACCTTC | CASSKRGDRVFDGYTF | TRBJ1-2 | TRBV21-1 | NA | NA
TGCAGTGCTCGTGGACAGAACCCCTATGGCTACACCTTC | CSARGQNPYGYTF | TRBJ1-2 | TRBV20-1 | NA | NA
TGTGCCAGCTCACCCGGGACAGGGATGAATCAGCCCCAGCATTTT | CASSPGTGMNQPQHF | TRBJ1-5 | TRBV18 | TRBD1 | NA
TGTGCCAGTAGTAAAATCGGACAGCTAGACCTTCTCTATGGCTACACCTTC | CASSKIGQLDLLYGYTF | TRBJ1-2 | TRBV19 | NA | NA
TGTGCCAGCAGTCAGAGGACGGGGTACGAGCAGTACTTC | CASSQRTGYEQYF | TRBJ2-7 | TRBV27 | NA | NA
TGTGCCAGCCACGGCGATGGGGGGATACGGTCACCCCTCCACTTT | CASHGDGGIRSPLHF | TRBJ1-6 | TRBV2 | NA | once
TGTGCCAGCTCACCACCGTCAGGGGTCGAGACCCAGTACTTC | CASSPPSGVETQYF | TRBJ2-5 | TRBV18 | NA | NA
TGTGCCAGCAGCTCGCCGGGACTAGAAAGGACCGGGGAGCTGTTTTTT | CASSSPGLERTGELFF | TRBJ2-2 | TRBV3-1/TRBV3-2 | TRBD2 | NA
TGCGCCAGCAGCAGCCGGGACAGGGCGCAAGATACGCAGTATTTT | CASSSRDRAQDTQYF | TRBJ2-3 | TRBV5-1 | TRBD1 | NA
TGTGCCAGCAGCCCTGGGACTAGCGGGAGTGTGAGTACAGATACGCAGTATTTT | CASSPGTSGSVSTDTQYF | TRBJ2-3 | TRBV14 | TRBD2 | NA
TGTGCCAGCAGCCCCAGCGGGGCGGGCTACACCTTC | CASSPSGAGYTF | TRBJ1-2 | TRBV7-9 | NA | NA
TGTGCCAGCAGTCCCCGACATAGCTACGAGCAGTACTTC | CASSPRHSYEQYF | TRBJ2-7 | TRBV27 | NA | NA
TGCGCCAGCACCCCCGTGACAGGACAAAACTATGGCTACACCTTC | CASTPVTGQNYGYTF | TRBJ1-2 | TRBV10-2 | NA | NA
TGTGCCAGCAGGCGCGGGACAGGGGCCTACGAGCAGTACTTC | CASRRGTGAYEQYF | TRBJ2-7 | TRBV28 | TRBD1 | NA
TGTGCCAGCAGCAAACAGGGACCCGTCCTTAACACCGGGGAGCTGTTTTTT | CASSKQGPVLNTGELFF | TRBJ2-2 | TRBV7-2 | NA | NA
TGTGCCAGCAGTGACAGGACAGGGATCGTCGGGGAGCTGTTTTTT | CASSDRTGIVGELFF | TRBJ2-2 | TRBV2 | TRBD1 | NA
TGTGCCAGCGACAGATTGAACACTGAAGCTTTCTTT | CASDRLNTEAFF | TRBJ1-1 | TRBV7-9 | NA | few
TGTGCCAGCAGTCCAGGACAGGGGGCGTCAGATACGCAGTATTTT | CASSPGQGASDTQYF | TRBJ2-3 | TRBV7-3 | TRBD1 | NA
TGTGCCAGCAGCACTATAGGATGGCAGGGTGCCTACGAGCAGTACTTC | CASSTIGWQGAYEQYF | TRBJ2-7 | TRBV11-2 | NA | NA
TGTGCCAGCAGCGGACAGGGGAACGGAAACACCATATATTTT | CASSGQGNGNTIYF | TRBJ1-3 | TRBV28 | TRBD1 | NA
TGTGCCAGCTCACAAGAGAATCTGAACACTGAAGCTTTCTTT | CASSQENLNTEAFF | TRBJ1-1 | TRBV18 | NA | NA
TGTGCCAGCACCAGGACAGGTGGAGCTTTCTTT | CASTRTGGAFF | TRBJ1-1 | TRBV2 | TRBD1 | NA
TGTGCCAGCAGCTTGTGGGACAGGGCGGCTGGCTACACCTTC | CASSLWDRAAGYTF | TRBJ1-2 | TRBV5-4 | TRBD1 | few
TGTGCCAGCAGTTCCCTTCTAGCGGGAGGCAGCTACAATGAGCAGTTCTTC | CASSSLLAGGSYNEQFF | TRBJ2-1 | TRBV28 | TRBD2 | NA
TGTGCCAGCAGCTTAGGCGGGAATTCACCCCTCCACTTT | CASSLGGNSPLHF | TRBJ1-6 | TRBV7-9 | NA | NA
TGTGCCAGCAGCTTACAACAGGGGTTAGAGACCCAGTACTTC | CASSLQQGLETQYF | TRBJ2-5 | TRBV6-5 | TRBD1 | NA
TGTGCCTGGAGTACGATAAGCCATTCACCCCTCCACTTT | CAWSTISHSPLHF | TRBJ1-6 | TRBV30 | NA | NA
TGTGCCAGTAGCGAACAAGTAGCCAAAAACATTCAGTACTTC | CASSEQVAKNIQYF | TRBJ2-4 | TRBV19 | NA | NA
TGTGCCAGTAGCCCCAGGGATGAGAACACTGAAGCTTTCTTT | CASSPRDENTEAFF | TRBJ1-1 | TRBV19 | NA | many
TGTGCTAGTGGTCCCGATAGTTTTCCAGGGGGCTTGAATAATGAAAAACTGTTTTTT | CASGPDSFPGGLNNEKLFF | TRBJ1-4 | TRBV12-5 | TRBD1 | NA
TGTGCCTGGAGTGCGGGGAAACTTAGCAATCAGCCCCAGCATTTT | CAWSAGKLSNQPQHF | TRBJ1-5 | TRBV30 | NA | NA
TGTGCCTGGAGGCGCCCCACCTATGGCTACACCTTC | CAWRRPTYGYTF | TRBJ1-2 | TRBV30 | NA | NA
TGTGCCAGCAGCCAAGAACTCCAAGGGACGGGAGCCGGAGGTGAGCAGTTCTTC | CASSQELQGTGAGGEQFF | TRBJ2-1 | TRBV4-2 | NA | NA
TGTGCCAGCAGTTACGCGCTCAGGGGTAACCAGCCCCAGCATTTT | CASSYALRGNQPQHF | TRBJ1-5 | TRBV6-2/TRBV6-3 | NA | NA
TGTGCCAGTAGTAATCGGAGGGTGAACACCGGGGAGCTGTTTTTT | CASSNRRVNTGELFF | TRBJ2-2 | TRBV19 | NA | NA
TGTGCCAGCAGTTTGAGACAGAACAATCAGCCCCAGCATTTT | CASSLRQNNQPQHF | TRBJ1-5 | TRBV28 | NA | NA
TGTGCCAGTACGGCCGGGCAGGGCTATGGCTACACCTTC | CASTAGQGYGYTF | TRBJ1-2 | TRBV19 | NA | NA
TGTGCCTGGAGTCCCCCCTTAGGGGCTGAAGCTTTCTTT | CAWSPPLGAEAFF | TRBJ1-1 | TRBV30 | NA | NA
TGTGCCAGCAGCCCGGGGAATAGCAATCAGCCCCAGCATTTT | CASSPGNSNQPQHF | TRBJ1-5 | TRBV7-3 | NA | few
TGTGCCAGCAGTTTTCCCATGAGCGGGGGTGAAAAACTGTTTTTT | CASSFPMSGGEKLFF | TRBJ1-4 | TRBV28 | NA | NA
TGCGCCAGCAGCGGGACTAGCGGGACGGAGACCCAGTACTTC | CASSGTSGTETQYF | TRBJ2-5 | TRBV10-2 | TRBD2 | NA
TGTGCCAGCAGTTTACAGGGCGGGGGAAGGGCCCACGAGCAGTACTTC | CASSLQGGGRAHEQYF | TRBJ2-7 | TRBV28 | TRBD2 | NA
TGTGCCAGCAGGCACAACAGGGCTAGTAACTATGGCTACACCTTC | CASRHNRASNYGYTF | TRBJ1-2 | TRBV5-4 | NA | NA
TGCAGCGTTGGTCAACAGGAGAATCAGCCCCAGCATTTT | CSVGQQENQPQHF | TRBJ1-5 | TRBV29-1 | NA | NA